Each of the 8 T cell receptor beta chains below was sequenced from the same sample in a study of T cells expressing NK-cell markers. From its re-call of the 5' RACE reads, TCRdb lists each CDR3 protein once, without DNA. Found here are a few hundred thousand distinct CDR3 sequences; the top ten clones hold approximately 1.5%. Sample: blood T cells: a sorted CD56 or NKG2C T cell subset, CD4+ or CD8+ T cells, or bulk PBMC T cells (not recorded which). All receptors derive from a woman aged 45-65 years in good health.

The V gene is TRBV7-9, the J gene TRBJ2-3; TCRdb proposes TRBD1, but this gene call is untestable without DNA. This CDR3 spans 14 amino acids. Germline V lookup: CDR1 SEHNR, CDR2 FQNEAQ (reference sequence). The CDR3 loop is CASSPGQGWDTQYF.

The rearrangement links TRBV5-6 to TRBJ2-5; the TCRdb D gene call, TRBD1, has no DNA to confirm it. Germline values: CDR1 SGHDT, CDR2 YYEEEE. The CDR3 has 16 amino acids. This chain's CDR3 is CASSSRLTRGGETQYF.

The CDR3 loop reads CASSLSGTSGYNEQFF. This chain links TRBV7-6 with TRBJ2-1; TCRdb lists TRBD2, though no DNA is available to test this call. Germline-derived CDR1 and CDR2 are SGHVS and FNYEAQ. The CDR3 sequence is 16 residues long.

The chain carries TRBV3-1 and TRBJ1-1. Germline-derived CDR1 and CDR2 are LGHDT and YNNKEL (reference sequence). This CDR3 spans 18 amino acids. The CDR3 sequence: CASSRDFAAGLLGEEAFF.

The chain couples TRBV10-3 to TRBJ2-1; TCRdb indicates TRBD2, and absent DNA this call remains unverified. The CDR3 has 14 amino acids. Germline V gene data show CDR1 as ENHRY and CDR2 as SYGVKD. The CDR3 region is CAISDGTKYNEQFF.

The chain joins TRBV6-5 to TRBJ2-4. This CDR3 has 12 amino acids. Germline lookup yields CDR1 MNHEY and CDR2 SVGAGI. The CDR3 reads CASHGYTNIQYF.

CDR3 in amino acids: CAAGGGGLWTQYF. The V call is TRBV6-1, the J call TRBJ2-5; TCRdb lists TRBD1, though no DNA is available to test this call. The V gene's germline CDR1 is MNHNS and CDR2 SASEGT. The CDR3 contains 13 residues.

The rearrangement joins TRBV7-9 to TRBJ1-5; TCRdb indicates TRBD1, and absent DNA this call remains unverified. Germline V lookup: CDR1 SEHNR, CDR2 FQNEAQ (reference sequence). The CDR3 runs to 15 residues. The CDR3: CASSHAGASNQPQHF.